The following is a T cell receptor (beta chain) sequence with its context. Libraries were prepared by immunoSEQ multiplex PCR; TCRdb keeps only in-frame clonotypes and omits some of them. The sample has roughly 230,000 clones, about 83% seen once. These data belong to a study of blood T cell repertoires in COVID-19. CDR3 length: 15 residues. The trim removed 6 bases at V and 7 bases at J, leaving 12 bases unmatched. From germline, CDR1 is MDHEN and CDR2 SYDVKM. This clonotype was sampled from a woman in her fifties or sixties with acute or convalescent COVID-19. The rearrangement links TRBV28 to TRBJ2-7, with 10 bases matching TRBD2. Sequencing was performed on peripheral blood. CDR3 nucleotides: TGTGCCAGCAGCGCCGCCCGGCTAGCGGGAGTGGAGCAGTACTTC. It translates to CASSAARLAGVEQYF.